This T cell receptor beta chain is drawn from a study of blood T cell repertoires in COVID-19. Study in general: Samples of COVID-19 (acute and convalescent) were obtained from the United States, Italy and Spain. PBMCs, B-cell-depleted T cells, or T cells provided the cDNA or gDNA that made up the material.

Original processing methods: Amplification of reference gene primers was used by the study to estimate nucleated cell counts. Data came from immunoSEQ multiplex PCR; TCRdb stores just in-frame clones and leaves some out. V and J calls and clone size follow that table, whereas D and trimming were derived from the DNA. The sample consists of about 240,000 clones, approximately 83% of them appearing once. This receptor was identified in a human donor in a cohort sampled during active COVID-19. Sequencing used peripheral blood.

In DNA, the CDR3 is TGTGCCAGCAGCTTAGGTATAAACACTGAAGCTTTCTTT. Protein product: CASSLGINTEAFF. This chain connects TRBV11-2 to TRBJ1-1; no definite D call. Germline V gives CDR1 SGHAT, CDR2 FQNNGV. V lost 1 base, J lost 2 bases, and 5 bases lay in between. This CDR3 region has 13 residues.